This T cell receptor (beta chain) was sequenced during a study of blood T cell repertoires in COVID-19. Overall study: Specimens from acute and convalescent COVID-19 originated in the United States, Italy and Spain. The cDNA or gDNA used as material had been derived from T cells, B-cell-depleted T cells, or PBMCs.

The CDR3 consists of 11 residues. The germline V gene has CDR1 LGHDT and CDR2 YNNKEL (reference sequence). The V and J ends lost 1 base and 13 bases respectively, with 10 bases between them. Method: immunoSEQ multiplex PCR; TCRdb's copy keeps in-frame clones and lacks some. The sample yields approximately 210,000 clones, almost 85% seen once. This clonotype was sampled from a middle-aged woman with acute or convalescent COVID-19. The chain couples TRBV3-1 (or the pseudogene TRBV3-2) to TRBJ1-2; D unclear. The sequenced material came from peripheral blood. The CDR3 DNA is TGTGCCAGCAGCCAAGGGGCCCCCGCCACCTTC. As protein: CASSQGAPATF.